Below, 18 T cell receptor beta chains from the same sample are listed, as sequenced in a study of blood T cells in healthy people across ages. With a J-beta primer mix and a sample-barcoded 5' primer, a second PCR ran 7 to 11 cycles. TCRdb called the 5' RACE reads again in MiXCR, with one record for every CDR3 protein. This table has fewer than 2 million distinct CDR3 sequences, 30% to 40% appearing once. The sequencing input was blood. The source of these receptors is a human donor in good health.

The V gene is TRBV7-3, the J gene TRBJ2-7; the match to TRBD1 covers 10 bases. V was pared by 5 bases and J by 3 bases, with 7 bases of the junction left unmatched. The CDR3 is made up of 15 amino acids. CDR1 and CDR2 from the germline V gene are SGHTA and FQGTGA. The CDR3 DNA reads TGTGCCAGCAGCGTCTCCGGGACAGGGGTCTACGAGCAGTACTTC. Its protein product is CASSVSGTGVYEQYF.

The J gene is TRBJ2-7, the V gene TRBV20-1; D is ambiguous. Germline V gene sequence: CDR1 DFQATT, CDR2 SNEGSKA (reference sequence). V was shortened by 1 base and J by 3 bases, with 10 bases between the two germline ends. The CDR3 is 13 residues long. The CDR3 region has the DNA TGCAGTGCTAGAGGGACGATGGGCTACGAGCAGTACTTC. This codes for CSARGTMGYEQYF.

The chain carries TRBV18 and TRBJ2-1; weak D call: TRBD2 (6 bases). Deletions cut 10 bases from V and 0 bases from J, with 13 bases between. The CDR3 is 14 residues long. Germline V gene sequence: CDR1 KGHSH, CDR2 LQKENI. The CDR3 coding sequence is TGTGCCATCGTAGCGGACCCCTCCTACAATGAGCAGTTCTTC. This sequence encodes CAIVADPSYNEQFF.

This clonotype was seen more than once but under ten times. The rearrangement links TRBV3-1 to TRBJ2-7, with 10 bases identical to TRBD2. Germline V gene sequence: CDR1 LGHDT, CDR2 YNNKEL (reference sequence). This CDR3 has 14 amino acids. V trimming: 4 bases; J trimming: 5 bases; junction bases outside the gene matches: 5. The CDR3 sequence: CASSPQSGGDEQYF. In DNA form, the CDR3 reads TGTGCCAGCAGCCCCCAGAGCGGGGGGGACGAGCAGTACTTC.

The CDR3: CASRPEGQGNSPLHF. In nucleotides, the CDR3 is TGTGCCAGCAGACCCGAGGGACAGGGAAATTCACCCCTCCACTTT. V is TRBV7-8 and J is TRBJ1-6; 9 positions match TRBD1. From germline, CDR1 is SGHVS and CDR2 FQNEAQ. The ends lost 6 bases at V and 7 bases at J; junction bases unmatched: 7. This CDR3 is built from 15 residues.

For this clonotype: At one of its ends the junction is not consistent with the germline gene, which may arise from a read error. This sequence joins TRBV24-1 and TRBJ2-4; D possibly corresponds to TRBD2 (5 bases). Germline CDR1 and CDR2: KGHDR and SFDVKD. The CDR3 is 16 residues long. This chain's CDR3 is CATSDFRGPAKNTQYF. The CDR3 DNA reads TGTGCCACCAGTGATTTTCGAGGGCCTGCCAAAAACACTCAGTACTTC.

The V call is TRBV12-3 or TRBV12-4, the J call TRBJ2-1; unclear D gene. V shed 7 bases and J shed 4 bases, with 11 bases lying between them. The CDR3 is made up of 13 amino acids. This CDR3 reads CASNLGPYNEQFF. The CDR3 nucleotides read TGTGCCAGCAACCTCGGGCCATACAATGAGCAGTTCTTC.

This clonotype came up many times. The rearrangement uses TRBV7-3 and TRBJ1-2; the match to TRBD1 covers 8 bases. Germline loops: CDR1 SGHTA, CDR2 FQGTGA. The trim removed 6 bases at V and 1 base at J, leaving 7 bases unmatched. This CDR3 is 15 amino acids long. This chain's CDR3 is CASSSPDRGNYGYTF. CDR3 in DNA: TGTGCCAGCAGTTCACCCGACAGGGGTAACTATGGCTACACCTTC.

Points on this clonotype: A much larger clone sits a single nucleotide away, making a read error possible. This chain links TRBV29-1 with TRBJ2-1, with a weak D call TRBD2 (5 bases). V lost 4 bases to trimming and J lost 13 bases, with 17 bases between them. The CDR3 covers 12 residues. Germline V lookup: CDR1 SQVTM, CDR2 ANQGSEA. CDR3 DNA sequence: TGCAGCGTTGGAGAGGGCGTCGAGACCCAGTTCTTC. This translates into CSVGEGVETQFF.

This chain links TRBV10-3 with TRBJ2-3; D is ambiguous. Germline assignment: CDR1 ENHRY and CDR2 SYGVKD. The CDR3 runs 13 residues. With 3 bases removed from V and 6 bases from J, the gap between germline ends came to 10 bases. CDR3: CAISDARVDTQYF. CDR3 sequence (DNA): TGTGCCATCAGTGACGCCCGCGTCGATACGCAGTATTTT.

The chain couples TRBV12-3 or TRBV12-4 to TRBJ2-3; tentatively, D is TRBD1 (6 bases). The CDR3 sequence is 14 residues long. Trimming stripped 5 bases from V and 2 bases from J, with 11 bases between. CDR3 in DNA: TGTGCCAGCAGTCGGACAGTAACCACAGATACGCAGTATTTT. Translating it yields CASSRTVTTDTQYF.

This clonotype has more than one count but fewer than ten. The J gene is TRBJ1-2, the V gene TRBV20-1; D is possibly TRBD1 (5 bases). This CDR3 contains 15 residues. V was pared by 0 bases and J by 4 bases, with 15 bases between. Germline CDR1 and CDR2: DFQATT and SNEGSKA (reference sequence). The CDR3, as DNA: TGCAGTGCTAGAGAGTATGGGGGACCGCTCTATGGCTACACCTTC. Translated, it gives CSAREYGGPLYGYTF.

This chain links TRBV5-1 with TRBJ2-2, with D maybe TRBD1 (5 bases). Per the germline V gene, CDR1 is SGHRS and CDR2 is YFSETQ. The CDR3 covers 15 residues. Trimming cost V 1 base and J 2 bases, with 9 bases left between them. CDR3 bases: TGCGCCAGCAGCTTGCTGACAGATAACACCGGGGAGCTGTTTTTT. It translates to CASSLLTDNTGELFF. The full variable domain, in which reference TRBV5-1 and TRBJ2-2 provide the parts outside the CDR3, is KAGVTQTPRYLIKTRGQQVTLSCSPISGHRSVSWYQQTPGQGLQFLFEYFSETQRNKGNFPGRFSGRQFSNSRSEMNVSTLELGDSALYLCASSLLTDNTGELFFGEGSRLTVL.

This clonotype was recorded at least ten times. This chain links TRBV5-1 with TRBJ2-7, with D possibly TRBD1 on 6 matching bases. V was trimmed by 4 bases and J by 4 bases, leaving 12 bases between them. Per germline, CDR1 SGHRS and CDR2 YFSETQ. The CDR3 covers 13 residues. CDR3: CASSTGQLYEQYF. DNA of the CDR3: TGCGCCAGCAGCACCGGACAGCTATACGAGCAGTACTTC.

V and J are TRBV10-3 and TRBJ2-1; 7 bases fit TRBD1. The ends lost 4 bases at V and 7 bases at J; junction bases unmatched: 7. The CDR3 is 14 residues long. The germline V gene encodes CDR1 ENHRY and CDR2 SYGVKD. The DNA for the CDR3 is TGTGCCATCAGTGGCACAGGGGAGCGGAATGAGCAGTTCTTC. Protein product: CAISGTGERNEQFF.

CDR3: CASSLQGPRGLAGGVLSYNEQFF. CDR3 nucleotides: TGTGCCAGCAGCTTACAGGGGCCCCGAGGACTAGCGGGGGGGGTATTGTCCTACAATGAGCAGTTCTTC. The V call is TRBV7-3, the J call TRBJ2-1, with 15 bases aligning to TRBD2. J was trimmed by 1 base and V by 2 bases; bases with no gene match: 18. Germline V gene lookup returns CDR1 SGHTA and CDR2 FQGTGA. This CDR3 contains 23 residues.

This chain uses TRBV12-3 or TRBV12-4 with TRBJ2-1; 12 bases fit TRBD1. Trimming removed 6 bases from V and 7 bases from J; junction bases left unmatched: 13. The CDR3 sequence is 17 residues long. The CDR3 DNA reads as TGTGCCAGCAGCAACCATGCACCGGGACAGGGGGCGAATGAGCAGTTCTTC. Translation gives CASSNHAPGQGANEQFF.

The chain carries TRBV24-1 and TRBJ2-5; TRBD2 aligns across 10 bases. The CDR3 runs to 16 residues. V lost 0 bases and J lost 5; bases outside the gene matches: 5. The germline CDR1 and CDR2 sequences are KGHDR and SFDVKD. Written as DNA, the CDR3 is TGTGCCACCAGTGATTTGCCTACTAGCGGGGAGGAGACCCAGTACTTC. Protein sequence: CATSDLPTSGEETQYF.